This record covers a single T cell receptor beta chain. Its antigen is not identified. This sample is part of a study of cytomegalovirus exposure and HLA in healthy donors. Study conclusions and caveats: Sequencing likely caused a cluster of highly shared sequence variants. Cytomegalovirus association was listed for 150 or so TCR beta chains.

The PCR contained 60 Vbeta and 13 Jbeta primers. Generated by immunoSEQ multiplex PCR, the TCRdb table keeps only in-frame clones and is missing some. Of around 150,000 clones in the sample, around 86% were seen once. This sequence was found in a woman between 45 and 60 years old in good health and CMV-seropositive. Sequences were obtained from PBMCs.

This CDR3 is CASSLEGTRRGETQYF. The CDR3 DNA reads TGTGCCAGCAGCTTAGAGGGGACTAGACGGGGAGAGACCCAGTACTTC. This chain joins TRBV7-8 and TRBJ2-5, with 8 bases fitting TRBD2. Trimming cost V 1 base and J 4 bases; bases outside gene matches: 8. This CDR3 has 16 amino acids. CDR1 and CDR2 from the germline V gene are SGHVS and FQNEAQ. Variable domain in full (rest from reference TRBV7-8 and TRBJ2-5): GAGVSQSPRYKVAKRGQDVALRCDPISGHVSLFWYQQALGQGPEFLTYFQNEAQLDKSGLPSDRFFAERPEGSVSTLKIQRTQQEDSAVYLCASSLEGTRRGETQYFGPGTRLLVL.